This T cell receptor (beta chain) emerged from a study of control samples from healthy donors and cancer patients. Sequencing used immunoSEQ multiplex PCR; TCRdb keeps in-frame clones, though not all of them. The sample has some 150,000 clones, roughly 95% seen once. This CDR3 has 13 amino acids. V lost 7 bases and J lost 4, with 12 bases in between. The germline V gene has CDR1 KGHDR and CDR2 SFDVKD. The chain recombines TRBV24-1 with TRBJ1-1, with D maybe TRBD1 (5 bases). What was sequenced was blood. This TCR was recovered from a woman younger than 45 in good health. This chain's CDR3 is CATRGVGGTEAFF. Written as DNA, the CDR3 is TGTGCCACCAGGGGTGTGGGGGGCACTGAAGCTTTCTTT.